This T cell receptor beta chain was identified during a study of shared clonotypes between healthy human individuals. Study-wide results and limits: Among non-shared clonotypes, generation probabilities were lower than among those shared by all four donors.

Partitioning of CD4+ cells yielded a CD45RA+ naive subset and a CD45RA-negative memory subset. As to this clone: Its antigen remains unidentified.

J lost 5 bases, V lost 4 bases, and 10 bases had no gene match. CDR1 and CDR2 (germline): MGHDK, SYGVNS. The CDR3 runs to 15 residues. The assay ran at deep level. Sequenced by immunoSEQ multiplex PCR; TCRdb stores in-frame clones only, minus some. The data contain some 240,000 clones, 65% of them singletons. The source of this sequence is a man under 40 in good health. The V call is TRBV25-1, the J call TRBJ2-5; TRBD1 aligns across 7 bases. The sample was memory CD4+ T cells sorted from blood. Subset of the sample: CD45RA-negative fraction. CDR3 nucleotides: TGTGCCAGCAGTGCGATGGCAGGGGGTAGGGAGACCCAGTACTTC. It yields the protein CASSAMAGGRETQYF.